This T cell receptor (beta chain) was sequenced in a study of early T cells in non-severe SARS-CoV-2 infection (dated by TCRdb to the early 2020s). Study-level background: Because TCR sequencing was done on bulk RNA from unsorted whole blood, the alpha and beta chains could not be paired.

Overall study results and their limits: Matching against VDJdb was skewed toward anti-spike CD8 responses, likely underestimated virus-specific expansions, and missed private and CD4 specificities.

The library was generated by 5' RACE. The instrument given in TCRdb is NextSeq 500. To correct for sequencing error and PCR bias, the TCR library protocol tagged individual cDNA molecules with unique molecular identifiers. Both TCR alpha and beta chains were sequenced, and tight co-correlation was observed between alpha and beta sequence abundances in each sample. From the authors' description of their analysis: Decombinator V4 was used to perform V gene, J gene and CDR3 annotation of TCR sequences. TCRs were defined as expanded if a significant change between any two time points was detected under a Poisson model with p below 0.0001. TCR abundances were normalised to the total number of TCRs sequenced per sample and expressed as counts per million. MAIT TCRs were defined by TRAV1-2 paired with TRAJ12, TRAJ20 or TRAJ33, and iNKT TCRs by TRAV10 paired with TRAJ18. VDJdb, accessed on 1 November 2021, was searched for TCRs annotated for CMV, EBV and SARS-CoV-2, and TCRs annotated for more than one antigen were excluded. TCRdb reanalyzed the raw reads on its own, using fastp at Q25 for trimming and MiXCR for clone calling, and kept in-frame beta chains. Duplicate CDR3 protein sequences are folded into a single record with the most common DNA and genes. TCRdb's processing, not the authors', yielded these V and J calls. This sample gives 20,000 to 25,000 distinct CDR3 sequences in total; 3.5% to 5.5% of them show up just once. The top ten constitute 20% of the sample.

This was a case-control study nested in a cohort of healthcare workers in London, UK, who had nasopharyngeal swab PCR tests and blood samples taken every week. Healthcare workers were recruited during the week of the UK lockdown, between 23 and 31 March 2020, and followed weekly for up to roughly 16 weeks. Trimming takes 1 base from V and 4 bases from J, and the germline ends sit 11 bases apart. Based on the germline V gene, the CDR1 and CDR2 sequences are SGHTA and FQGNSA. Its CDR3 holds 15 amino acids, cysteine through phenylalanine. The only DNA kept is the CDR3, 45 bases in frame from the first base. This clonotype was detected many times. What this receptor recognizes is not known. No quality values exist for individual bases; no much larger clone is one base distant.

What was sequenced was whole blood. This receptor was obtained from an adult who was a healthcare worker with PCR-confirmed SARS-CoV-2 infection or an uninfected control (not recorded which). This sequence uses TRBV7-2 and TRBJ1-3; too little of a D gene remains to name it. The nucleotides are TGTGCCAGCAGCTTAGTCCCGGCCAGCGGAAACACCATATATTTT. This translates into CASSLVPASGNTIYF.